Listed below are T cell receptor beta chains from one sample, sequenced in a study of T cells in Graves' hyperthyroidism and ophthalmopathy. Each CDR3 protein is one row after TCRdb ran MiXCR on the multiplex PCR reads. Here the sample spans around 580,000 distinct CDR3 sequences, over 15% being singletons. Sequencing used blood. The source is a young woman with Graves' hyperthyroidism. CDR3s include the opening cysteine and the closing phenylalanine or tryptophan. Each record gives: D gene, V gene, J gene, clone size, CDR3 DNA, CDR3 protein. A D gene is named only where the DNA matches it firmly. The size entry is marked missing in some rows and otherwise reads once, few, many or a size class.

NA,TRBV20-1,TRBJ2-2,few,TGCAGTGCTAGAGGGCTGGGATCTGACACCGGGGAGCTGTTTTTT,CSARGLGSDTGELFF
TRBD2,TRBV6-2/TRBV6-3,TRBJ2-7,NA,TGTGCCAGCAGTTACTCGACGGGAGGCGAGCAGTACTTC,CASSYSTGGEQYF
TRBD1,TRBV7-3,TRBJ1-6,NA,TGTGCCAGCAGCTTGATGGGACAGAATTCACCCCTCCACTTT,CASSLMGQNSPLHF
NA,TRBV18,TRBJ2-7,NA,TGTGCCAGCTCACTAAACAAGGGGAGCTCCTACGAGCAGTACTTC,CASSLNKGSSYEQYF
NA,TRBV6-1,TRBJ2-3,many,TGTGCCAGCAGCTTTAAGATTCGAAGCACAGATACGCAGTATTTT,CASSFKIRSTDTQYF
NA,TRBV20-1,TRBJ1-5,few,TGCAGTGCTAGAGATGCCCGGGATCGTCAGCCCCAGCATTTT,CSARDARDRQPQHF
TRBD1,TRBV2,TRBJ1-5,many,TGTGCCAGCAGCTATACGGGGACAGGCCGGATGGCCCAGCATTTT,CASSYTGTGRMAQHF
NA,TRBV10-3,TRBJ2-1,few,TGTGCCATCAGGGGGGATTCTAGTATCCAGCAGTTCTTC,CAIRGDSSIQQFF
NA,TRBV7-8,TRBJ1-3,NA,TGTGCCAGCAGCCTCGGAGGACTCGGCACCATATATTTT,CASSLGGLGTIYF
TRBD1,TRBV5-6,TRBJ2-1,many,TGTGCCAGCAGCGTCGCCGGGACAGGGGTCTACAATGAGCAGTTCTTC,CASSVAGTGVYNEQFF
TRBD2,TRBV12-3/TRBV12-4,TRBJ2-7,many,TGTGCCAGCAGCCCCCCGAGCAGGGAGGGCTCCTACGAGCAGTACTTC,CASSPPSREGSYEQYF
TRBD1,TRBV10-3,TRBJ1-2,many,TGTGCCATCAGTGAGTCTCGGGTACAGGGGAACTATGGCTACACCTTC,CAISESRVQGNYGYTF
TRBD1,TRBV7-9,TRBJ1-4,NA,TGTGCCAGCATCCAACAATCCCAGGGGGTTCTACGTGAAAAACTGTTTTTT,CASIQQSQGVLREKLFF
NA,TRBV20-1,TRBJ2-5,NA,TGCAGTGTTCTATGGGAGACCCAGTACTTC,CSVLWETQYF
TRBD1,TRBV10-3,TRBJ2-2,many,TGTGCCATCAGTGAGTCTGAGGGACAGCGCGTGGCCGGGGAGCTGTTTTTT,CAISESEGQRVAGELFF
TRBD1,TRBV20-1,TRBJ2-7,few,TGCAGTGCTGAACGGACAGGGGGCTTTTCCTACGAGCAGTACTTC,CSAERTGGFSYEQYF
NA,TRBV7-9,TRBJ2-1,few,TGTGCCAGCACCCAAGACCGGGATGAGCAGTTCTTC,CASTQDRDEQFF
NA,TRBV5-4,TRBJ1-2,few,TGTGCCAGCAGCCTTCCTGGGCTCCCGGCTGGCTACACCTTC,CASSLPGLPAGYTF
NA,TRBV20-1,TRBJ2-5,many,TGCAGTGCTAGAGATAGCGGAGAGACCCAGTACTTC,CSARDSGETQYF
NA,TRBV12-3/TRBV12-4,TRBJ2-1,NA,TGTGCCAGCCTAGGTCTGCGGAGGAACAATGAGCAGTTCTTC,CASLGLRRNNEQFF
NA,TRBV5-1,TRBJ1-1,NA,TGCGCCAGCACCTTGGCCCTCCAGGGGAACACTGAAGCTTTCTTT,CASTLALQGNTEAFF
NA,TRBV20-1,TRBJ1-2,many,TGCAGTGCTGAGGACCCTTCGGGGGGTAACTATGGCTACACCTTC,CSAEDPSGGNYGYTF
TRBD1,TRBV7-2,TRBJ1-2,many,TGTGCCAGCAGCCAGGATTCGTTCCTGGGCAGGGGGCGCTTGAACTATGGCTACACCTTC,CASSQDSFLGRGRLNYGYTF
TRBD1,TRBV29-1,TRBJ1-6,once,TGCAGCGCCGACATTCCCGACAGGGATAATAATTCACCCCTCCACTTT,CSADIPDRDNNSPLHF
NA,TRBV12-3/TRBV12-4,TRBJ2-1,few,TGTGCCAGCAGGTCCGACTCAGGCTCCTACAATGAGCAGTTCTTC,CASRSDSGSYNEQFF
NA,TRBV2,TRBJ2-3,many,TGTGCCAGCGACAGCACAGATACGCAGTATTTT,CASDSTDTQYF
NA,TRBV6-5,TRBJ2-5,few,TGTGCCAGCAGTTACTGGGCGGGAAGAGAGACCCAGTACTTC,CASSYWAGRETQYF
TRBD2,TRBV6-1,TRBJ2-5,many,TGTGCCAGCGTGGAGCTAGCGGAAGAGACCCAGTACTTC,CASVELAEETQYF
TRBD1,TRBV7-9,TRBJ1-1,many,TGTGCCAGCAGGTTACCCGGGACAGGGAGGACTGAAGCTTTCTTT,CASRLPGTGRTEAFF